These T cell receptor beta chains were read from a single sample in a study of blood T cell repertoires in COVID-19. The repertoire was sequenced with immunoSEQ multiplex PCR; TCRdb's copy has only in-frame clones and lacks some. The table shows 55,000 or so clones, with roughly 85% occurring only once. Sequencing used peripheral blood. The receptors stem from a human donor in a cohort sampled during active or convalescent COVID-19. Each CDR3 is given with its conserved first and last residue. A D gene is named only where the DNA matches it firmly. A clone size is listed for some rows: how often the clone was seen (once, few, many), or a class if it is expanded.

-,-,15,TRBJ1-4,TRBV15,CATSALTRGNEKLFF,TGTGCCACCAGCGCCTTGACACGGGGTAATGAAAAACTGTTTTTT
-,-,12,TRBJ1-1,TRBV10-3,CATGEINTEAFF,TGTGCCACCGGTGAGATAAACACTGAAGCTTTCTTT
TRBD1,few,14,TRBJ2-7,TRBV19,CASTDRGRAYEQYF,TGTGCCAGTACCGACAGGGGGCGCGCCTACGAGCAGTACTTC
-,-,15,TRBJ1-2,TRBV7-8,CASSLERRRRGGYTF,TGTGCCAGCAGCTTAGAACGGCGGAGGAGAGGAGGCTACACCTTC
TRBD1,-,16,TRBJ1-1,TRBV24-1,CATSDFPDRGDTEAFF,TGTGCCACCAGTGATTTCCCCGACAGGGGGGACACTGAAGCTTTCTTT
TRBD1,-,14,TRBJ1-1,TRBV7-9,CASSPSTGPSEAFF,TGTGCCAGCAGCCCCTCGACAGGGCCCTCTGAAGCTTTCTTT
-,-,15,TRBJ2-7,TRBV19,CASSGGQRPFNEQYF,TGTGCCAGTAGTGGCGGACAGAGACCATTTAACGAGCAGTACTTC
TRBD2,-,16,TRBJ2-3,TRBV25-1,CASSPPLAGGGDTQYF,TGTGCCAGCAGCCCTCCACTAGCGGGGGGGGGTGATACGCAGTATTTT
-,-,12,TRBJ1-1,TRBV29-1,CSGDRSNTEAFF,TGCAGCGGTGACAGGTCGAACACTGAAGCTTTCTTT
TRBD2,-,16,TRBJ2-1,TRBV10-1,CASSQPLAGGYNEQFF,TGCGCCAGCAGTCAACCCCTAGCGGGGGGGTACAATGAGCAGTTCTTC
TRBD2,-,16,TRBJ2-2,TRBV2,CASSGPGGPITGELFF,TGTGCCAGCAGTGGGCCGGGGGGGCCGATCACCGGGGAGCTGTTTTTT
-,-,15,TRBJ2-3,TRBV29-1,CSVKTGTASTDTQYF,TGCAGCGTGAAAACAGGGACCGCTAGCACAGATACGCAGTATTTT
-,-,15,TRBJ1-5,TRBV6-5,CATRGLLGGNQPQHF,TGTGCCACCCGGGGACTCCTGGGCGGCAATCAGCCCCAGCATTTT
TRBD1,once,14,TRBJ2-7,TRBV5-4,CASSIPGQGYEQYF,TGTGCCAGCAGCATACCGGGACAGGGATACGAGCAGTACTTC
-,-,13,TRBJ2-2,TRBV5-4,CASSRGGTGELFF,TGTGCCAGCAGCCGAGGGGGCACCGGGGAGCTGTTTTTT
TRBD1,-,17,TRBJ2-7,TRBV3-1/TRBV3-2,CASSPGPDRGLAYEQYF,TGTGCCAGCAGCCCCGGGCCGGACAGGGGGCTGGCCTACGAGCAGTACTTC
TRBD1,-,15,TRBJ1-4,TRBV19,CASRPRDSLYEKLFF,TGTGCCAGTAGGCCCCGGGACAGTTTGTATGAAAAACTGTTTTTT
-,-,11,TRBJ1-1,TRBV20-1,CSARRDTEAFF,TGCAGTGCTAGGAGGGACACTGAAGCTTTCTTT
TRBD1,-,16,TRBJ1-5,TRBV19,CASRNLRQGLGQPQHF,TGTGCCAGTAGAAACCTTAGACAGGGGCTCGGTCAGCCCCAGCATTTT
TRBD1,-,16,TRBJ2-2,TRBV7-3,CASSSAKDRESGELFF,TGTGCCAGCAGCTCAGCAAAGGACAGGGAGAGCGGGGAGCTGTTTTTT
-,-,12,TRBJ2-1,TRBV6-5,CASSSTGNEQFF,TGTGCCAGCAGTTCTACAGGGAATGAGCAGTTCTTC
-,-,14,TRBJ1-2,TRBV3-1/TRBV3-2,CASSQGGQGIDYTF,TGTGCCAGCAGCCAAGGAGGTCAGGGTATTGACTACACCTTC
-,-,16,TRBJ2-7,TRBV5-1,CASSLAGGSVSYEQYF,TGCGCCAGCAGCTTGGCTGGGGGCTCAGTCTCCTACGAGCAGTACTTC
-,-,14,TRBJ2-7,TRBV3-1/TRBV3-2,CASSSSHPIYEQYF,TGTGCCAGCAGCTCCAGTCATCCCATCTACGAGCAGTACTTC
TRBD1,-,14,TRBJ1-2,TRBV29-1,CSVDSGQGKHGYTF,TGCAGCGTTGACTCGGGACAGGGGAAGCATGGCTACACCTTC
TRBD1,-,15,TRBJ1-2,TRBV27,CASNPGQGPFYGYTF,TGTGCCAGCAACCCGGGACAGGGCCCTTTCTATGGCTACACCTTC
TRBD1,-,14,TRBJ2-7,TRBV7-2,CASSQSGQHYEQYF,TGTGCCAGCAGCCAATCGGGACAGCACTACGAGCAGTACTTC
TRBD1,once,13,TRBJ2-7,TRBV6-5,CASSLDRGYEQYF,TGTGCCAGCAGTTTGGACAGGGGGTACGAGCAGTACTTC
-,-,13,TRBJ1-1,TRBV3-1/TRBV3-2,CASSSTGNTEAFF,TGTGCCAGCAGTTCCACGGGGAACACTGAAGCTTTCTTT
TRBD2,-,15,TRBJ2-5,TRBV4-1,CASSPSGLVGETQYF,TGCGCCAGCAGCCCCTCAGGACTAGTCGGAGAGACCCAGTACTTC
-,few,16,TRBJ2-2,TRBV4-3,CASSQDARQNTGELFF,TGCGCCAGCAGCCAAGATGCCAGGCAGAACACCGGGGAGCTGTTTTTT
-,few,15,TRBJ1-3,TRBV6-6,CASSYDWASRNTIYF,TGTGCCAGCAGTTACGATTGGGCTTCCAGAAACACCATATATTTT
-,once,15,TRBJ2-5,TRBV5-1,CASSVPQGGQETQYF,TGCGCCAGCAGCGTCCCGCAGGGGGGCCAAGAGACCCAGTACTTC
TRBD2,-,17,TRBJ2-7,TRBV18,CASSPPKLAGDRYEQYF,TGTGCCAGCTCACCACCTAAACTAGCGGGGGACCGCTACGAGCAGTACTTC
TRBD1,-,21,TRBJ2-7,TRBV6-6,CASSLITGTGGPTSVTYEQYF,TGTGCCAGCAGCCTGATAACGGGGACAGGGGGTCCGACCTCTGTTACCTACGAGCAGTACTTC
-,-,16,TRBJ2-1,TRBV6-1,CASSEFLGSSYNEQFF,TGTGCCAGCAGTGAATTTTTGGGGAGCTCCTACAATGAGCAGTTCTTC
-,-,14,TRBJ1-1,TRBV6-5,CASSYGGGNTEAFF,TGTGCCAGCAGTTACGGGGGGGGAAACACTGAAGCTTTCTTT
TRBD1,-,13,TRBJ1-1,TRBV9,CASSRTGNTEAFF,TGTGCCAGCAGCAGGACAGGGAACACTGAAGCTTTCTTT
-,-,11,TRBJ2-1,TRBV5-6,CASSFRLEQFF,TGTGCCAGCAGCTTCCGACTGGAGCAGTTCTTC